This T cell receptor beta chain was identified in a study of T cells after yellow fever vaccination. Study-wide results and caveats: Although the secondary response was weaker, it peaked faster, at day 5 versus 15. Booster samples showed a return of most primary-vaccination clones (around 96% CD4, roughly 85% CD8). Only a minor proportion of clonotypes was detected across both CD4 and CD8 compartments.

The V end was cut by 7 bases, the J end by 3 bases, with 18 bases between. Germline-derived CDR1 and CDR2 are SGHTA and FQGNSA. The CDR3 covers 15 residues. This clonotype has a handful of counts. Its antigen is undetermined. Template switching with 5'RACE generated the TCR cDNA and added a universal primer site and UMIs. In TCRdb, the 5' RACE reads were re-called with MiXCR into one record per CDR3 protein. The data show roughly 49,000 distinct CDR3 sequences, with 7.4% seen just once and around 28% held by the top ten. The chain joins TRBV7-2 to TRBJ1-1, with D unclear. The source is a man younger than 35 who received the YFV17D yellow fever vaccine. This sample comprised CD8+ T cells sorted from PBMCs, obtained around 14 days after the first yellow fever vaccination. The CDR3 is CASIKPGLADTEAFF. The CDR3 bases are TGTGCCAGCATCAAACCCGGGCTGGCGGACACTGAAGCTTTCTTT.